The present TCR beta chain was sequenced within a study of blood T cell repertoires in COVID-19. Study-level background: Sources were T cells, B-cell-depleted T cells, or PBMCs; the material itself was cDNA or gDNA.

Source study methods: Quantification of nucleated cells was approximated via reference gene primer amplification. Only in-frame clones appear in the TCRdb table, and some are missing; sequencing was by immunoSEQ multiplex PCR. V and J calls and clone size are copied from that table; D and trimming were computed from the DNA. The table lists around 260,000 clones, 83% of them singletons. The CDR3 loop spans 15 amino acids. The V and J ends lost 7 bases and 5 bases, in that order; junction bases with no gene match: 10. Germline lookup yields CDR1 MGHRA and CDR2 YSYEKL. This clonotype was sampled from a woman aged 50 to 60 who had recovered from COVID-19. This chain connects TRBV4-1 to TRBJ1-1, with TRBD1 matching over 10 bases. Sequenced input: peripheral blood. The CDR3 DNA follows: TGCGCCAGCAAACCGGGACAGGGGATGGGAACTGAAGCTTTCTTT. This gives the protein CASKPGQGMGTEAFF.